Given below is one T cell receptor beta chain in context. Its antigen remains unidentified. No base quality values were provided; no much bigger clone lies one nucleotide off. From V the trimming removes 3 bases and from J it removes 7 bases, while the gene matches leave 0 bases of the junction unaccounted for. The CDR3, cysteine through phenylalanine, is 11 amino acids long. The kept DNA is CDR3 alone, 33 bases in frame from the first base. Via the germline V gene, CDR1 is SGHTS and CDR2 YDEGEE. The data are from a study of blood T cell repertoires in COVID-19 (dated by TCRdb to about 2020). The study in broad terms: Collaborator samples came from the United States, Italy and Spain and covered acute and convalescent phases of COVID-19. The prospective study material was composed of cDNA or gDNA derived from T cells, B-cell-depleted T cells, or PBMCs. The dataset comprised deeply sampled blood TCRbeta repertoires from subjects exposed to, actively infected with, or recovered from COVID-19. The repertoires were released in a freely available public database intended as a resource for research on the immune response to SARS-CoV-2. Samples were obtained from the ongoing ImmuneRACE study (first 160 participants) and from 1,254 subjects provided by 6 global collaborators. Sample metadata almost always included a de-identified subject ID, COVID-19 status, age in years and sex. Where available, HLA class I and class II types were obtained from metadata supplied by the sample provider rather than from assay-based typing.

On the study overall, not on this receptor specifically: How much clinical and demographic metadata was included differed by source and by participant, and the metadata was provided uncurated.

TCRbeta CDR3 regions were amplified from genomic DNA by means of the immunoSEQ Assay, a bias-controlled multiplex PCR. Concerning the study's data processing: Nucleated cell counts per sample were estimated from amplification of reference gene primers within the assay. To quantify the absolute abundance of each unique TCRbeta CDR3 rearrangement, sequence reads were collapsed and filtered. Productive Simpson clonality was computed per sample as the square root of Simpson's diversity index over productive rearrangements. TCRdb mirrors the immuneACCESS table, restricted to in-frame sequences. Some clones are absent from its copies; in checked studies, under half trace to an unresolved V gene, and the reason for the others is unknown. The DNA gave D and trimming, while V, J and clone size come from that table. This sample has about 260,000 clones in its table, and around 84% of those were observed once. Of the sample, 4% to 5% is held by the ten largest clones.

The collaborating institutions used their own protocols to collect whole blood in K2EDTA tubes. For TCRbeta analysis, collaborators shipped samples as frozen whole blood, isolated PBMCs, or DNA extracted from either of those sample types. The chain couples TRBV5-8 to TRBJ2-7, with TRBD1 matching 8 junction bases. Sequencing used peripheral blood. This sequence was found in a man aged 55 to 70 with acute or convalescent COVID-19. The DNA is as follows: TGTGCCAGCAGCTGGACAGGGGAGCAGTACTTC. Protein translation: CASSWTGEQYF.